This T cell receptor beta chain was found in a study of cytomegalovirus exposure and HLA in healthy donors (dated by TCRdb to 2016 to 2017). Study-level background: According to a later analysis, one platform produced both the 120 validation repertoires and the 730 or so repertoires of the first cohort. To predict cytomegalovirus infection status, the study combined high-throughput TCR immunosequencing, statistical association of individual TCRs with disease status, and machine learning. The study aimed to test whether cataloging public T cell receptors could reveal signatures of past pathogen exposure. In addition to the first cohort of about 650 subjects, a separate validation cohort of around 110 different subjects was used. The full study reports these points: According to the authors, the approach could potentially be generalized to other disease states and immunological phenotypes. In vitro tests confirmed that a few of the cytomegalovirus-associated TCR beta chains recognize cytomegalovirus antigens. A later analysis found that TCRs clustered in the first cohort also tended to co-occur in the roughly 110 validation repertoires, with 90% to 95% of cluster scores above 0. A later analysis lacked HLA typing for the validation cohort, so it scored co-occurrence in that cohort across all 120 or so repertoires. The study gave a list of some 150 TCR beta chains associated with cytomegalovirus. Most TCR sequences were observed very rarely across donors, whereas some public TCRs were present in many individuals. The classifier was reported to diagnose cytomegalovirus status with high specificity and sensitivity in both the original and validation cohorts.

There are 13 amino acids in the CDR3, from cysteine to phenylalanine inclusive. Only CDR3 DNA remains: 39 bases, in frame from the first base. Taken from the germline V gene (reference sequence), the CDR1 and CDR2 loops are SEHNR and FQNEAQ. V lost 2 bases and J lost 5 bases; the stretch between them is 6 bases long. Donors formed part of the validation cohort, which comprised fewer than 150 subjects and was distinct from the first cohort of several hundred subjects. On this clone itself: This receptor's antigen is unknown. No base quality values were provided; no much bigger clone lies one nucleotide off.

Libraries came from the immunoSEQ multiplex PCR assay. Processing in the source paper ran as follows. A statistical classification framework was built to diagnose cytomegalovirus status from the catalog of TCR beta chain sequences. The table comes from immuneACCESS by way of TCRdb, which keeps in-frame sequences with V and J called. Part of the clones is missing from these tables; in studies checked, under half for an unresolved V gene and the rest for unknown reasons. V, J and clone size reflect that table, while D and trimming were determined from the DNA. This sample has around 150,000 clones in its table, and just under 85% of those were observed once. The top ten hold roughly 27% of the sample.

The clonotype comes from a young man in good health and CMV-seropositive. This chain joins TRBV7-9 to TRBJ1-4; a confident D gene designation cannot be given. The sample consisted of PBMCs. The nucleotides read TGTGCCAGCAGCTTAAGCGGGAATGAAAAACTGTTTTTT. The translation is CASSLSGNEKLFF.